The next 25 T cell receptor beta chains were all read from a single sample in a study of cytomegalovirus exposure and HLA in healthy donors. Both 60 Vbeta primers and 13 Jbeta primers went into the PCR. TCRdb keeps only in-frame clones here, not all; method: immunoSEQ multiplex PCR. The data hold 150,000 to 200,000 clones, with around 80% observed a single time. Sequencing used PBMCs. Every receptor here comes from a woman aged 30 to 39 in good health and CMV-seronegative.

The chain carries TRBV5-5 and TRBJ2-1; 12 bases fit TRBD2. J lost 9 bases, V lost 1 base, and 8 bases had no gene match. This CDR3 contains 16 residues. From germline, CDR1 is SGHKS and CDR2 YYEKEE (reference sequence). CDR3 sequence: CASSLSTSGSTGEQFF. DNA for the CDR3: TGTGCCAGCAGCTTGTCGACTAGCGGGAGTACTGGTGAGCAGTTCTTC.

Only a few counts were recorded for this clone. The chain couples TRBV29-1 to TRBJ2-3; D is perhaps TRBD2 (6 bases). In germline, CDR1 is SQVTM, CDR2 ANQGSEA. CDR3 length: 13 amino acids. V was shortened by 6 bases and J by 0 bases, with 10 bases between the two germline ends. The DNA for the CDR3 is TGCAGCGTCCTAGCGTCTAGCACAGATACGCAGTATTTT. It encodes CSVLASSTDTQYF.

The chain employs TRBV5-4 and TRBJ2-1, with TRBD2 matching over 8 bases. From germline, CDR1 is SGHNT and CDR2 YYREEE (reference sequence). The CDR3 extends over 14 amino acids. Trimming removed 0 bases from V and 8 bases from J; junction bases left unmatched: 4. The CDR3 spells CASSLAHGGDEQFF. The CDR3 DNA follows: TGTGCCAGCAGCTTGGCTCACGGGGGGGATGAGCAGTTCTTC.

This clone was recorded a few times. J is TRBJ2-7 and V is TRBV4-1, with TRBD2 identical over 10 bases. The CDR3 covers 16 residues. V shed 1 base, J shed 2 bases, and the junction held 5 bases outside the gene matches. Germline V CDR1 and CDR2: MGHRA, YSYEKL. The chain's CDR3 is CASSQGPLAGPYEQYF. CDR3 sequence (DNA): TGCGCCAGCAGCCAAGGCCCACTAGCGGGGCCCTACGAGCAGTACTTC.

The V gene is TRBV28, the J gene TRBJ2-7, with D maybe TRBD1 (5 bases). Germline V gene lookup returns CDR1 MDHEN and CDR2 SYDVKM. This CDR3 has 13 residues. V shed 6 bases and J shed 4 bases, with 13 bases lying between them. DNA for the CDR3: TGTGCCAGCAGGAGAGACAGTTCTTACGAGCAGTACTTC. Encoded protein: CASRRDSSYEQYF.

The chain carries TRBV5-1 and TRBJ2-3; a possible D gene is TRBD1 (6 bases). Germline V CDR1 and CDR2: SGHRS, YFSETQ. CDR3 length equals 14 residues. Trimming removed 4 bases at V and 2 bases at J, with 11 bases between. CDR3 sequence: CASSTGQPTDTQYF. DNA of the CDR3: TGCGCCAGCAGCACCGGACAGCCCACAGATACGCAGTATTTT.

The chain couples TRBV5-1 to TRBJ2-7; TRBD2 might be the D (6 bases). Trimming removed 2 bases from V and 2 bases from J, with 14 bases in between. The CDR3 has 15 residues. Germline V CDR1 and CDR2: SGHRS, YFSETQ. CDR3 bases: TGCGCCAGCAGCTTTTTCGCGGGACCAACCTACGAGCAGTACTTC. Protein product: CASSFFAGPTYEQYF.

The genes are TRBV6-1 and TRBJ2-7; 8 nucleotides align to TRBD1. The CDR3 is 13 amino acids. Per the germline V gene, CDR1 is MNHNS and CDR2 is SASEGT. J gave up 4 bases and V 8 bases, and 7 bases lay outside the gene matches. This CDR3 is CASWAGGGYEQYF. CDR3 DNA sequence: TGTGCCAGCTGGGCAGGGGGCGGGTACGAGCAGTACTTC.

The chain uses TRBV6-5 and TRBJ1-2; 9 bases match TRBD1. The germline CDR1 and CDR2 sequences are MNHEY and SVGAGI. Trimming cost V 5 bases and J 5 bases; bases outside gene matches: 3. The CDR3 sequence is 13 residues long. The CDR3 is CASSPTGGYGYTF. The DNA of the CDR3 is TGTGCCAGCAGTCCGACAGGGGGATATGGCTACACCTTC.

The rearrangement uses TRBV7-2 and TRBJ1-3; D gene uncertain. The CDR3 has 15 residues. Germline V CDR1 and CDR2: SGHTA, FQGNSA. Trimming took off 1 base at V and 0 bases at J, with 7 bases between the two ends. CDR3: CASSLDSNSGNTIYF. In DNA form, the CDR3 reads TGTGCCAGCAGCTTAGACAGCAACTCTGGAAACACCATATATTTT.

The chain has TRBV7-3 and TRBJ2-7, with 7 bases fitting TRBD1. The CDR3 runs 15 residues. Germline V gives CDR1 SGHTA, CDR2 FQGTGA. Losses at the gene ends were 2 bases for V and 2 bases for J; bases not matched to a gene: 6. The CDR3 protein is CASSLEGAGAYEQYF. The CDR3 DNA follows: TGTGCCAGCAGCTTAGAGGGGGCCGGGGCCTACGAGCAGTACTTC.

The rearrangement uses TRBV7-9 and TRBJ1-3; perhaps TRBD1 as D (7 bases). The J call is uncertain, as TRBJ2-2 better fits the DNA end. The germline V gene has CDR1 SEHNR and CDR2 FQNEAQ (reference sequence). CDR3 length equals 15 residues. CDR3 in amino acids: CASSGGGPRTGELFF. DNA of the CDR3: TGTGCCAGCAGCGGAGGGGGCCCGCGGACCGGGGAGCTGTTTTTT.

This clone has only a few counts. V is TRBV7-2 and J is TRBJ2-5; 14 bases map to TRBD2. The CDR3 has 17 residues. The germline CDR1 and CDR2 sequences are SGHTA and FQGNSA. Trimming took 5 bases from V and 5 from J; bases not matched to a gene: 10. The CDR3 loop is CASSPGGRTSGGETQYF. The CDR3 DNA is TGTGCCAGCAGCCCCGGCGGACGGACTAGCGGGGGGGAGACCCAGTACTTC.

The chain couples TRBV27 to TRBJ1-5, with 8 nucleotides matching TRBD1. This CDR3 is built from 14 residues. J lost 5 bases, V lost 6 bases, and 6 bases had no gene match. The V gene's germline CDR1 is MNHEY and CDR2 SMNVEV (reference sequence). In DNA, the CDR3 is TGTGCCAGCAGAGACATACAGGGGGATCAGCCCCAGCATTTT. Amino acids: CASRDIQGDQPQHF.

Here the CDR3 DNA reads TGTGCCAGTAGTATGGGCCAGGGCGGCACCGGGGAGCTGTTTTTT. It codes for CASSMGQGGTGELFF. The V call is TRBV19, the J call TRBJ2-2; TRBD1 might be the D (5 bases). Trimming pared 3 bases from V and 4 bases from J, leaving 12 bases between. This CDR3 is 15 amino acids long. Germline V lookup: CDR1 LNHDA, CDR2 SQIVND (reference sequence).

The genes are TRBV28 and TRBJ2-4, with TRBD2 identical over 12 bases. The trim removed 7 bases at V and 2 bases at J, leaving 9 bases unmatched. The CDR3 runs 17 residues. Germline CDR1 reads MDHEN; CDR2 reads SYDVKM. This CDR3 is CASINGLAGLPKNIQYF. DNA of the CDR3: TGTGCCAGCATCAATGGACTAGCGGGATTACCCAAAAACATTCAGTACTTC.

The chain employs TRBV15 and TRBJ2-3; the D gene is possibly TRBD2 (6 bases). CDR1 and CDR2 (germline): LNHNV, YYDKDF (reference sequence). The CDR3 length is 14 residues. Trimming cost V 1 base and J 2 bases, with 7 bases left between them. Here the CDR3 reads CATSRAGATDTQYF. The CDR3 DNA reads as TGTGCCACCAGCAGAGCGGGAGCCACAGATACGCAGTATTTT.

This clone was seen only once. The chain has TRBV6-5 and TRBJ2-5, with TRBD2 identical over 10 bases. Trimming took 0 bases from V and 5 from J; bases not matched to a gene: 3. CDR1 is MNHEY, CDR2 SVGAGI, per germline. The CDR3 runs to 15 residues. This CDR3 is CASSYSKAGGETQYF. CDR3 coding DNA: TGTGCCAGCAGTTACTCCAAAGCGGGAGGGGAGACCCAGTACTTC.

This clone was detected once. The chain links TRBV4-1 to TRBJ1-2, with D maybe TRBD1 (6 bases). Trimming shortened V by 4 bases and J by 1 base, and 10 bases separated the two germline ends. The CDR3 covers 14 residues. The germline V gene encodes CDR1 MGHRA and CDR2 YSYEKL. Here the CDR3 reads CASSPTGYNYGYTF. The CDR3 nucleotides read TGCGCCAGCAGCCCGACAGGTTATAACTATGGCTACACCTTC.

The chain couples TRBV5-1 to TRBJ2-1; D may be TRBD1 (7 bases). Germline assignment: CDR1 SGHRS and CDR2 YFSETQ. V dropped 4 bases and J dropped 2 bases, with 28 bases sitting between them. This CDR3 has 20 residues. CDR3 nucleotides: TGCGCCAGCAGCCCGTGGGGTGGAGGGGGCAATGGCGGGGCCTACAATGAGCAGTTCTTC. This gives the protein CASSPWGGGGNGGAYNEQFF. Supplemented by reference TRBV5-1 and TRBJ2-1, the full variable domain reads KAGVTQTPRYLIKTRGQQVTLSCSPISGHRSVSWYQQTPGQGLQFLFEYFSETQRNKGNFPGRFSGRQFSNSRSEMNVSTLELGDSALYLCASSPWGGGGNGGAYNEQFFGPGTRLTVL.

This chain joins TRBV23-1 and TRBJ2-7; 9 bases agree with TRBD1. TRBV23-1 is sorted into the ORF group, with uncertain function. V was pared by 0 bases and J by 6 bases, with 9 bases of the junction left unmatched. The CDR3 runs to 16 residues. For the CDR3, the DNA is TGCGCCAGCAGTCAATCCGTCGGGGGACAGGGATCCGAGCAGTACTTC. The encoded protein is CASSQSVGGQGSEQYF.

This clone was counted once. This chain connects TRBV11-2 to TRBJ2-7; D might be TRBD1 (6 bases). This CDR3 is 15 amino acids long. V shed 6 bases and J shed 0 bases, with 15 bases lying between them. Germline values: CDR1 SGHAT, CDR2 FQNNGV. The CDR3, as DNA: TGTGCCAGCAGTTACGACAGGATAAGCTCCTACGAGCAGTACTTC. Translating gives CASSYDRISSYEQYF.

This chain connects TRBV7-2 to TRBJ2-7, with no clear D. Germline assignment: CDR1 SGHTA and CDR2 FQGNSA. Trimming took 2 bases from V and 2 from J, leaving 10 bases between them. This CDR3 has 14 amino acids. The CDR3 is CASSLMAGAYEQYF. In DNA, the CDR3 is TGTGCCAGCAGCTTAATGGCAGGTGCCTACGAGCAGTACTTC.

The CDR3 spells CASSASYEQYF. Written as DNA, the CDR3 is TGTGCCAGCAGTGCTTCCTACGAGCAGTACTTC. This sequence joins TRBV2 and TRBJ2-7, with unresolved D. V was trimmed by 4 bases and J by 1 base, leaving 2 bases between them. Germline-derived CDR1 and CDR2 are SNHLY and FYNNEI. This CDR3 comprises 11 residues. The full variable domain, in which reference TRBV2 and TRBJ2-7 provide the parts outside the CDR3, is EPEVTQTPSHQVTQMGQEVILRCVPISNHLYFYWYRQILGQKVEFLVSFYNNEISEKSEIFDDQFSVERPDGSNFTLKIRSTKLEDSAMYFCASSASYEQYFGPGTRLTVT.

The chain employs TRBV4-2 and TRBJ2-7; 7 bases are a match to TRBD1. CDR3 length: 14 residues. The germline V gene has CDR1 LGHNA and CDR2 YNFKEQ. After removal of 0 bases from V and 6 bases from J, the junction contained 5 bases not matched to a gene. The CDR3 loop is CASSQEEGTAEQYF. The CDR3 DNA is TGTGCCAGCAGCCAAGAAGAGGGGACAGCCGAGCAGTACTTC.